Listed below are T cell receptor beta chains from one sample, sequenced in a study of shared clonotypes between healthy human individuals. Clones were read by immunoSEQ multiplex PCR, and TCRdb kept only the in-frame ones, dropping some. The repertoire holds about a million clones, with roughly 80% as singletons. The sample consisted of memory CD4+ T cells from PBMCs. The receptor source for this set is a man between 18 and 29 years old in good health. Some clones in this sample may be carry-over from other donors' samples. The CDR3 runs from the conserved cysteine through the conserved F or W. A D gene is named only where the DNA matches it firmly. Clone size is stated in some rows and not others, as once, few, many or a class when expanded.

V gene,J gene,clone size,D gene,CDR3 protein,CDR3 DNA
TRBV5-4,TRBJ2-7,once,TRBD2,CASSSSLSSGSYEQYF,TGTGCCAGCAGTTCAAGTTTGAGTAGCGGGAGTTACGAGCAGTACTTC
TRBV2,TRBJ2-3,-,TRBD2,CASTGRESATDTQYF,TGTGCCAGCACAGGGAGGGAAAGCGCTACAGATACGCAGTATTTT
TRBV10-3,TRBJ2-1,-,TRBD2,CAISDGLAGRNEQFF,TGTGCCATCAGTGATGGACTAGCGGGCCGAAATGAGCAGTTCTTC
TRBV5-5,TRBJ2-5,many,-,CASSPGRAQETQYF,TGTGCCAGCAGCCCTGGACGGGCACAAGAGACCCAGTACTTC
TRBV5-1,TRBJ2-2,-,-,CASSLSSLVAGGTGELFF,TGCGCCAGCAGCTTGTCGTCTTTAGTGGCAGGAGGCACCGGGGAGCTGTTTTTT
TRBV30,TRBJ2-7,-,TRBD2,CAGGRASSYEQYF,TGTGCCGGCGGGAGGGCCTCCTCATACGAGCAGTACTTC
TRBV30,TRBJ1-5,many,-,CAWPPGHSNQPQHF,TGTGCCTGGCCTCCGGGACATAGCAATCAGCCCCAGCATTTT
TRBV6-5,TRBJ1-1,-,TRBD1,CASSYDRGLMNTEAFF,TGTGCCAGCAGTTACGACAGGGGGCTTATGAACACTGAAGCTTTCTTT
TRBV30,TRBJ2-5,-,-,CAWSLKTGRTQYF,TGTGCCTGGAGCCTTAAAACAGGGCGAACCCAGTACTTC
TRBV28,TRBJ1-5,-,-,CASSFNGRNQPQHF,TGTGCCAGCAGTTTCAACGGTCGGAATCAGCCCCAGCATTTT
TRBV5-6,TRBJ2-7,-,TRBD2,CASSFSGLASEQYF,TGTGCCAGCAGCTTTTCGGGACTAGCGAGCGAGCAGTACTTC
TRBV28,TRBJ1-2,-,-,CASSLGFWVNYGYTF,TGTGCCAGCAGTTTAGGATTTTGGGTTAACTATGGCTACACCTTC
TRBV9,TRBJ2-1,-,-,CASSHRGVGEQFF,TGTGCCAGCAGTCATAGAGGCGTCGGTGAGCAGTTCTTC
TRBV2,TRBJ1-5,-,TRBD1,CASRWGPDRGPNQPQHF,TGTGCCAGCCGATGGGGCCCCGACAGGGGGCCAAATCAGCCCCAGCATTTT
TRBV18,TRBJ1-1,-,-,CASSPRAENTEAFF,TGTGCCAGCTCCCCTCGGGCGGAGAACACTGAAGCTTTCTTT
TRBV5-6,TRBJ2-2,-,TRBD2,CASSLGIRREGRNTGELFF,TGTGCCAGCAGCTTGGGAATTCGGCGGGAGGGCCGAAACACCGGGGAGCTGTTTTTT
TRBV2,TRBJ2-2,-,-,CASSARGPTGELFF,TGTGCCAGCAGTGCTCGGGGCCCAACCGGGGAGCTGTTTTTT
TRBV5-1,TRBJ1-4,-,-,CASSLDTANEKLFF,TGCGCCAGCAGCTTGGACACGGCTAATGAAAAACTGTTTTTT
TRBV6-6,TRBJ2-1,-,-,CASSSGHWQFF,TGTGCCAGCAGTTCAGGGCATTGGCAGTTCTTC
TRBV6-6,TRBJ1-3,-,-,CASRNSGGNTIYF,TGTGCCAGCAGGAACTCGGGGGGAAACACCATATATTTT
TRBV10-3,TRBJ2-5,-,TRBD2,CAINPSGQETQYF,TGTGCCATCAATCCTAGCGGCCAAGAGACCCAGTACTTC
TRBV28,TRBJ1-2,-,-,CASSPTGWTRGYTF,TGTGCCAGCAGCCCTACAGGGTGGACCCGGGGCTACACCTTC
TRBV7-9,TRBJ1-6,-,-,CASSLVGSPLHF,TGTGCCAGCAGCTTAGTGGGATCACCCCTCCACTTT
TRBV2,TRBJ1-1,-,-,CARGPALTEAFF,TGTGCCAGGGGACCTGCGCTGACTGAAGCTTTCTTT
TRBV28,TRBJ2-1,-,-,CASRQGGGFNEQFF,TGTGCCAGCAGGCAGGGGGGGGGCTTCAATGAGCAGTTCTTC
TRBV2,TRBJ1-1,-,-,CASSEFGTPNTEAFF,TGTGCCAGCAGTGAATTTGGGACACCCAACACTGAAGCTTTCTTT
TRBV10-2,TRBJ2-5,-,TRBD2,CASSVFSSGIGETQYF,TGCGCCAGCAGTGTGTTTTCTAGCGGGATTGGGGAGACCCAGTACTTC
TRBV19,TRBJ2-7,-,TRBD1,CASSSPRTGTYEQYF,TGTGCCAGTAGTTCTCCTCGGACAGGGACCTACGAGCAGTACTTC
TRBV6-1,TRBJ1-1,-,-,CASTTSPTEAFF,TGTGCCAGCACTACAAGCCCTACTGAAGCTTTCTTT
TRBV11-2,TRBJ2-3,once,-,CASSLVRGPNRDTQYF,TGTGCCAGCAGCTTAGTTCGGGGACCAAACAGAGATACGCAGTATTTT
TRBV5-1,TRBJ2-2,few,-,CASSYGTLTGELFF,TGCGCCAGCAGCTATGGGACACTCACCGGGGAGCTGTTTTTT
TRBV30,TRBJ1-6,-,-,CAWRFPAPLKGSPLHF,TGTGCCTGGAGATTCCCGGCCCCCCTTAAGGGGTCACCCCTCCACTTT
TRBV7-3,TRBJ2-4,-,-,CASSLVPSGATNRKNIQYF,TGTGCCAGCAGCTTAGTGCCCTCTGGGGCCACTAATAGGAAAAACATTCAGTACTTC
TRBV7-9,TRBJ2-7,once,-,CASSLRMGYEQYF,TGTGCCAGCAGCTTGCGTATGGGGTACGAGCAGTACTTC
TRBV9,TRBJ1-1,-,-,CASSPRRGVAFF,TGTGCCAGCAGCCCCCGAAGAGGGGTAGCTTTCTTT
TRBV7-2,TRBJ1-1,-,-,CASSSFTEAFF,TGTGCCAGCAGCTCCTTCACTGAAGCTTTCTTT
TRBV9,TRBJ2-3,few,-,CASSRTSTDTQYF,TGTGCCAGCAGCCGGACTAGCACAGATACGCAGTATTTT
TRBV11-3,TRBJ2-7,-,-,CASSSKGPGGLYEQYF,TGTGCCAGCAGCTCAAAGGGCCCCGGCGGGCTTTACGAGCAGTACTTC
TRBV5-4,TRBJ2-3,-,TRBD2,CASSSLAGSSTDTQYF,TGTGCCAGCAGCTCTTTAGCGGGATCTAGCACAGATACGCAGTATTTT
TRBV6-5,TRBJ1-1,-,-,CASSYGGALFERKAFF,TGTGCCAGCAGTTACGGGGGGGCCCTGTTTGAAAGGAAGGCTTTCTTT
TRBV5-6,TRBJ2-5,-,TRBD1,CASSLEYRGGETQYF,TGTGCCAGCAGCTTGGAGTACAGGGGCGGGGAGACCCAGTACTTC
TRBV7-2,TRBJ1-4,-,TRBD1,CASSRLGQYNEKLFF,TGTGCCAGCAGCCGACTGGGACAGTATAATGAAAAACTGTTTTTT
TRBV15,TRBJ1-1,-,-,CATSRSSPPDTEAFF,TGTGCCACCAGCAGGTCCAGCCCCCCGGACACTGAAGCTTTCTTT
TRBV2,TRBJ2-6,-,TRBD2,CASSGWLAGGAGANVLTF,TGTGCCAGCTCAGGGTGGCTAGCGGGAGGGGCTGGGGCCAACGTCCTGACTTTC
TRBV7-6,TRBJ2-6,-,TRBD2,CASSSPKASGTSGANVLTF,TGTGCCAGCAGCTCACCGAAGGCTAGCGGGACCTCTGGGGCCAACGTCCTGACTTTC
TRBV28,TRBJ2-4,-,-,CASSESLSRYIQYF,TGTGCCAGCAGCGAGTCCCTAAGTCGCTACATTCAGTACTTC
TRBV28,TRBJ1-5,few,-,CASSWGGNQPQHF,TGTGCCAGCAGTTGGGGGGGCAATCAGCCCCAGCATTTT
TRBV2,TRBJ1-2,-,-,CASREGLNLYGYTF,TGTGCCAGCAGGGAAGGACTGAACCTCTATGGCTACACCTTC
TRBV11-2,TRBJ2-3,-,TRBD2,CASSQGLAGGEDTQYF,TGTGCCAGCAGTCAGGGACTAGCGGGAGGAGAAGATACGCAGTATTTT
TRBV5-6,TRBJ2-7,-,-,CASSPRSLGSYEQYF,TGTGCCAGCAGCCCCCGTTCGTTGGGGTCCTACGAGCAGTACTTC
TRBV7-4,TRBJ2-3,-,-,CARCIGRVRTDTQYF,TGTGCCAGATGCATAGGGCGGGTGAGAACAGATACGCAGTATTTT